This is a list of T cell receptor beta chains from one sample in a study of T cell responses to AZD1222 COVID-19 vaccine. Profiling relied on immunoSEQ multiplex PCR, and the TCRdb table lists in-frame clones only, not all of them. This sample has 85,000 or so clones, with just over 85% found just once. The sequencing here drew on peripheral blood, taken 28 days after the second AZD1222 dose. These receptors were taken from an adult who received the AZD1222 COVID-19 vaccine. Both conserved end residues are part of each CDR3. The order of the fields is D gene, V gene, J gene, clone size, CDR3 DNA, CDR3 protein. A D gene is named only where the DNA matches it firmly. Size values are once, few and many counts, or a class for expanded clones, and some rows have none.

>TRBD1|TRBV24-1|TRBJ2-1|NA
TGTGCCACCAGCGACTTAGGACTCAGGGGGAGAGGGTACAATGAGCAGTTCTTC
CATSDLGLRGRGYNEQFF
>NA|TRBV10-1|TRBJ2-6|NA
TGCGCCAGCAGTGAGTCGGGCTCTGGGGCCAACGTCCTGACTTTC
CASSESGSGANVLTF
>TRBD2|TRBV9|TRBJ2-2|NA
TGTGCCAGCAGCGTAGGAGGCGCGGGGGGGAGGTACACCGGGGAGCTGTTTTTT
CASSVGGAGGRYTGELFF
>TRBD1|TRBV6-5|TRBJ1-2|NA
TGTGCCAGCAGGGCCGGGACAGGGGGCAACTATGGCTACACCTTC
CASRAGTGGNYGYTF
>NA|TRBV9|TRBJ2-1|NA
TGTGCCAGCAGCGCGGACAATGAGCAGTTCTTC
CASSADNEQFF
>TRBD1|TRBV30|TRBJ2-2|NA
TGTGCCTGGATCGGTGACAGGGTCGTGGGGGAGCTGTTTTTT
CAWIGDRVVGELFF
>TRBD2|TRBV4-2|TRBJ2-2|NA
TGTGCCAGCAGCAAACTAGCGGGGGTACCTTTGAACACCGGGGAGCTGTTTTTT
CASSKLAGVPLNTGELFF
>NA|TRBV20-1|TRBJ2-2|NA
TGCAGTGCCTTGGGCGGGGAGCTGTTTTTT
CSALGGELFF
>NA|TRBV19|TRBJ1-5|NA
TGTGCCAGTAGCGCACCGGGGGCGTATAGCAATCAGCCCCAGCATTTT
CASSAPGAYSNQPQHF
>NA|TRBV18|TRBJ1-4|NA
TGTGCCAGCTCCCCCGATCAGCGGGGGGTTAATGAAAAACTGTTTTTT
CASSPDQRGVNEKLFF
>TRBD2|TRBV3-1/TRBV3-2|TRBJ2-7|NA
TGTGCCAGCAGCCAAGGGGGAGGGAACGAGCAGTACTTC
CASSQGGGNEQYF
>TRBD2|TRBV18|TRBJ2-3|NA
TGTGCCAGCTCACCCCCTCGGACTAGAGGCGCAGATACGCAGTATTTT
CASSPPRTRGADTQYF
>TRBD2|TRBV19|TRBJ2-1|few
TGTGCCAGTAGTATAGAGGCTAGCGGGGGGTACAATGAGCAGTTCTTC
CASSIEASGGYNEQFF
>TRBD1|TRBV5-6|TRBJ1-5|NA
TGTGCCAGCAGCTTGGGACAGGGGAAAATAACGTCCAATCAGCCCCAGCATTTT
CASSLGQGKITSNQPQHF
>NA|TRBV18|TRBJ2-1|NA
TGTGCCAGCTCCCAGGGACTCAACAATGAGCAGTTCTTC
CASSQGLNNEQFF
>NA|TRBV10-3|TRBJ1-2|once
TGTGCCATAAGGGGGACGGCCGATTATGGCTACACCTTC
CAIRGTADYGYTF
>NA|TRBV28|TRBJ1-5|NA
TGTGCCAGCAGTTCATGGGGAAAAGGGTTTACAGGCGATTCTAGCAATCAGCCCCAGCATTTT
CASSSWGKGFTGDSSNQPQHF
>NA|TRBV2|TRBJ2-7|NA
TGTGCCAGCCGGGGGAGCTCCTACGAGCAGTACTTC
CASRGSSYEQYF
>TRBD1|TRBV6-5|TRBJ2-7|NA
TGTGCCAGCAGTTACGATGGACAGCAGGGGGCCTACGAGCAGTACTTC
CASSYDGQQGAYEQYF
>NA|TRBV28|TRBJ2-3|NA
TGTGCCAGCAGTCCTGGGGACTTGGGCACAGATACGCAGTATTTT
CASSPGDLGTDTQYF
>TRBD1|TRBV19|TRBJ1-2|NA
TGTGCCAGTAGTATCCAGGGACAGACACGAGGTGGCTACACCTTC
CASSIQGQTRGGYTF
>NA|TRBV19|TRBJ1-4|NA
TGTGCCAGTAGTATTGGGCAGGGAGATGAAAAACTGTTTTTT
CASSIGQGDEKLFF
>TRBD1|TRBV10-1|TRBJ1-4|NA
TGCGCCAGCAGTGCGAACAGGGGGCCGGAAAAACTGTTTTTT
CASSANRGPEKLFF
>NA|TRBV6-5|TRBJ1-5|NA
TGTGCCAGCAGTTACTCCCAGGGGCCGAATCAGCCCCAGCATTTT
CASSYSQGPNQPQHF
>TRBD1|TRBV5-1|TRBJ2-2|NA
TGCGCCAGCAGCCCTCCCGGGACAGCCTCGACCGGGGAGCTGTTTTTT
CASSPPGTASTGELFF
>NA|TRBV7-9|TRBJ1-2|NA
TGTGCCAGCAGCTTAGCGGGCAGGCTCGGCTACACCTTC
CASSLAGRLGYTF
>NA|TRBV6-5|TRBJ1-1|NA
TGTGCCAGCAGTTGGGGGGGAGGTACTGAAGCTTTCTTT
CASSWGGGTEAFF
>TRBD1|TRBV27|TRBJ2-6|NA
TGTGCCAGCAATCCGAGGGGGCTAAGTTCCGGGGCCAACGTCCTGACTTTC
CASNPRGLSSGANVLTF
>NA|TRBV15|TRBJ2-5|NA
TGTGCCACCAGCAGAGGAGGGGTAGAGACCCAGTACTTC
CATSRGGVETQYF
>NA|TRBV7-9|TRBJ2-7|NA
TGTGCCACTGAAGGGGAAGCCTCCTCCTACGAGCAGTACTTC
CATEGEASSYEQYF
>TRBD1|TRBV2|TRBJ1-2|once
TGTGCCAGCAGTGATCGACAGGGGAACTATGGCTACACCTTC
CASSDRQGNYGYTF
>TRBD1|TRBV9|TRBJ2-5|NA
TGTGCCAGCAGCGTCGGGACAGGGATTTCGGGAGAGACCCAGTACTTC
CASSVGTGISGETQYF
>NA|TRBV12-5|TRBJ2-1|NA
TGTGCTAGTGGTTTCGGACGGGACGCATACAATGAGCAGTTCTTC
CASGFGRDAYNEQFF
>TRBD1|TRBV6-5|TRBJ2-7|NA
TGTGCCAGCAGTTTTTCCGGGACAGGGTGGTACGAGCAGTACTTC
CASSFSGTGWYEQYF
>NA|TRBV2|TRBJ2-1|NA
TGTGCCAGCAGCCTTTACAATGAGCAGTTCTTC
CASSLYNEQFF
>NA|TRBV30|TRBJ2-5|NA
TGTGCCTGGAGTACCCTCGAACTGGGGGCCCAGTACTTC
CAWSTLELGAQYF
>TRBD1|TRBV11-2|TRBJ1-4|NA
TGTGCCAGCAGCAACCCCCAGGGGGCGGGTGAAAAACTGTTTTTT
CASSNPQGAGEKLFF